Sequencing of this TCR beta chain was carried out in a study of blood T cell repertoires in COVID-19. About the study: PBMCs, B-cell-depleted T cells, or T cells were the source of the cDNA or gDNA that made up the material.

Cohort 3 recovered donors had two negative PCRs, clearance, or symptom resolution. Germline V CDR1 and CDR2: SNHLY, FYNNEI. Trimming removed 8 bases from V and 4 bases from J; junction bases left unmatched: 10. This CDR3 has 15 amino acids. Here immunoSEQ multiplex PCR was the method, and the copy in TCRdb shows in-frame clones only, minus some. The table records under 200,000 clones, around 89% of them present only once. This clonotype was obtained from a woman aged 45-65 years who had recovered from COVID-19. The sequenced sample consisted of PBMCs or T cells enriched from blood (not recorded which). The chain carries TRBV2 and TRBJ1-5, with 8 nucleotides matching TRBD1. The CDR3 spells CASGDDRGRNQPQHF. The DNA for the CDR3 is TGTGCCAGCGGGGACGACAGGGGAAGAAATCAGCCCCAGCATTTT.